This TCR beta chain originates from a study of blood T cell repertoires in COVID-19 (dated by TCRdb to 2019 to 2021). Broadly, across the study: The collaborator samples originated in the United States, Italy and Spain and spanned the acute and convalescent phases of COVID-19. The samples were drawn from the first 160 participants of the ongoing ImmuneRACE study and from more than 1,000 subjects provided by 6 global collaborators. The prospective study material was composed of cDNA or gDNA derived from T cells, B-cell-depleted T cells, or PBMCs. The dataset comprised deeply sampled blood TCRbeta repertoires from subjects exposed to, actively infected with, or recovered from COVID-19. Where available, HLA class I and class II types were taken from metadata supplied by the sample provider and were not determined by assay-based typing. A de-identified subject ID, COVID-19 status, age in years and sex were almost always included in the sample metadata. The repertoires were made available in a free public database intended to serve as a resource for research on the immune response to SARS-CoV-2. The investigation overall reported the following: The amount of clinical and demographic metadata varied by source and participant and was provided uncurated.

Participants in the prospective study were aged roughly 18 to 89 years, lived in more than 20 United States geographic areas, and enrolled through a virtual design. In the prospective study, cohorts were assigned on the basis of participant-reported clinical history obtained from a screening survey and a study questionnaire. Recovered participants in ImmuneRACE Cohort 3 were defined as having two consecutive negative NP/OP PCR tests, clearance from a healthcare professional, or resolution of symptoms. Each participant in the prospective study had whole blood, serum and a nasopharyngeal or oropharyngeal swab collected by mobile phlebotomists. Over a roughly 2-month period, participants in the prospective study had the option of providing additional blood draws and questionnaires. Before DNA extraction, prospective study blood samples were shipped either frozen or at room temperature. A word on this clone: Its antigen is still unknown. Base qualities are not at hand, and no much larger clone is one base apart.

The immunoSEQ Assay, a bias-controlled multiplex PCR, was used to amplify TCRbeta CDR3 regions from genomic DNA. From the authors' description of their analysis: The number of nucleated cells in each sample was estimated from the amplification of reference gene primers within the assay. Sequence reads were collapsed and filtered to measure the absolute abundance of every unique TCRbeta CDR3 rearrangement. For each sample, productive Simpson clonality was calculated as the square root of Simpson's diversity index across productive rearrangements. The table was pulled from immuneACCESS by TCRdb, which kept in-frame rearrangements only. Such tables lose some clones; where checked, under half of the loss comes from unresolved V genes, and the rest has no known cause. That table gives V, J and clone size, and the DNA gave D and trimming. Within this sample are 450,000 to 500,000 clones, with 80% to 90% of them counted one time only. The top ten clonotypes cover more than 7.5% of the sample.

The germline V gene (reference sequence) gives CDR1 as SGHNT and CDR2 as YYREEE. V is shortened by 4 bases, J by 0 bases, and the region joining them spans 15 bases. From the cysteine through the phenylalanine, the CDR3 covers 16 amino acids. Left in the record is the CDR3 DNA by itself, 48 bases read in frame from the first base. The clonotype originates from an older woman who had recovered from COVID-19. The sequenced material came from PBMCs or T cells enriched from blood (not recorded which). The rearranged segments are TRBV5-4 and TRBJ2-3; the D gene is perhaps TRBD1, from 5 matching bases. At the DNA level, the sequence is TGTGCCAGCAGCCTGGGTCAGGGTCCCAGCACAGATACGCAGTATTTT. Its translation reads: CASSLGQGPSTDTQYF.